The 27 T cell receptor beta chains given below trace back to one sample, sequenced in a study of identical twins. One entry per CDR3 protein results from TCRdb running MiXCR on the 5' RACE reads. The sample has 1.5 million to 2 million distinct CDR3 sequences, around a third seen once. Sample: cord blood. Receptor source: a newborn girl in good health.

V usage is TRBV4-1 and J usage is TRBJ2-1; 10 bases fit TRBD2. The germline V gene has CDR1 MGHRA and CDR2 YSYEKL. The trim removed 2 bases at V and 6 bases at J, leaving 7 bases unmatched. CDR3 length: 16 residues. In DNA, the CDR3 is TGCGCCAGCAGCCAACCCGGTCAGCGGGGGGGCAATGAGCAGTTCTTC. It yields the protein CASSQPGQRGGNEQFF.

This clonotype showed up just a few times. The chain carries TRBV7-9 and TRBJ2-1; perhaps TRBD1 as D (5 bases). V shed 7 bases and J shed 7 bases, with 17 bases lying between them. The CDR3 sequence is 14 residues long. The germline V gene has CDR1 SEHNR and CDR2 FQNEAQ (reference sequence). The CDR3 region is CASTMDTDRNEQFF. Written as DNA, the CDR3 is TGTGCCAGCACCATGGACACGGATCGGAATGAGCAGTTCTTC.

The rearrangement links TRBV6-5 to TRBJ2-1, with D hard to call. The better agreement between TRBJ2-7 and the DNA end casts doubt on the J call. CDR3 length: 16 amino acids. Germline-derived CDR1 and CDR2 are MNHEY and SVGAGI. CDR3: CASSYGLVWSYNEQYF. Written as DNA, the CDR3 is TGTGCCAGCAGTTACGGCCTAGTTTGGTCCTACAATGAGCAGTACTTC.

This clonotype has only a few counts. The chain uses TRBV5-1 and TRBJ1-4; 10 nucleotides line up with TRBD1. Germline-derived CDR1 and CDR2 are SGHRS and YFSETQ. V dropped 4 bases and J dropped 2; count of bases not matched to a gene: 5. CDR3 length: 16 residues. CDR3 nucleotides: TGCGCCAGCAGCACCGGGACAGGGGCCACTAATGAAAAACTGTTTTTT. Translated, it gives CASSTGTGATNEKLFF.

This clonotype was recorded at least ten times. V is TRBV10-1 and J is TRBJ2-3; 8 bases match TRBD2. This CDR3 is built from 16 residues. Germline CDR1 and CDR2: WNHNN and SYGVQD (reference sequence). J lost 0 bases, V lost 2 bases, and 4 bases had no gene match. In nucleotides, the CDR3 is TGCGCCAGCAGTGAGCGGGGGGGCCAAAGCACAGATACGCAGTATTTT. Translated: CASSERGGQSTDTQYF.

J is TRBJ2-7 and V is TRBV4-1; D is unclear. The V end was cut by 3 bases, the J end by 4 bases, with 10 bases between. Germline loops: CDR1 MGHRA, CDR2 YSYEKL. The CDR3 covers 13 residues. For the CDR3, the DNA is TGCGCCAGCAGCCATCTCGACCGATACGAGCAGTACTTC. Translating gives CASSHLDRYEQYF.

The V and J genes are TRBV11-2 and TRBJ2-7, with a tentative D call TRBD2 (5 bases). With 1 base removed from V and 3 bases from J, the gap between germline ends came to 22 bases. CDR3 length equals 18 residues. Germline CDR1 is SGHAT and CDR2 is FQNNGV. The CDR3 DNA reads TGTGCCAGCAGCTTAGCCCCTAGGGCGGGCAGCTCTCACTACGAGCAGTACTTC. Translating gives CASSLAPRAGSSHYEQYF.

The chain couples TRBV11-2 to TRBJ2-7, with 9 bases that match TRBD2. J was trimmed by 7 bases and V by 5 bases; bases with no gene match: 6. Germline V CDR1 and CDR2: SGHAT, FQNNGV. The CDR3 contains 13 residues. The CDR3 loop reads CASSLGTSLEQYF. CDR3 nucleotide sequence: TGTGCCAGCAGCCTGGGGACTAGCTTGGAGCAGTACTTC.

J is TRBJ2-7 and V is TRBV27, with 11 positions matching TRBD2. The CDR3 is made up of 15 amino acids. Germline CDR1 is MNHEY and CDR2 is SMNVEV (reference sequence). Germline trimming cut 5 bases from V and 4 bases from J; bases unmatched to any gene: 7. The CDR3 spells CASSPRLAGKYEQYF. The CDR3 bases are TGTGCCAGCAGTCCACGACTAGCGGGAAAGTACGAGCAGTACTTC.

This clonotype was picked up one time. The CDR3: CASSPGQGAENTEAFF. CDR3 coding DNA: TGTGCCAGCAGTCCGGGACAGGGGGCCGAGAACACTGAAGCTTTCTTT. The rearrangement links TRBV6-6 to TRBJ1-1; 12 bases align to TRBD1. Germline CDR1 reads MNHNY; CDR2 reads SVGAGI (reference sequence). V dropped 5 bases and J dropped 1; count of bases not matched to a gene: 5. The CDR3 is 16 amino acids.

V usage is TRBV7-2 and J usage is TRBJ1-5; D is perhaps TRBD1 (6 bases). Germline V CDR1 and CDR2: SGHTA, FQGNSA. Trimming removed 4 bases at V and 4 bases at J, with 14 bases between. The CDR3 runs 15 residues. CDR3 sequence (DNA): TGTGCCAGCAGCTCCCAACAGGGCGGGAATCAGCCCCAGCATTTT. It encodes CASSSQQGGNQPQHF.

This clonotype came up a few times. The CDR3 loop is CSAQRDYRTGELFF. CDR3 DNA sequence: TGCAGCGCCCAACGAGACTACCGAACCGGGGAGCTGTTTTTT. This rearrangement joins TRBV29-1 to TRBJ2-2; tentative D call: TRBD2 (5 bases). The germline V gene encodes CDR1 SQVTM and CDR2 ANQGSEA. The CDR3 length is 14 residues. V gave up 7 bases and J gave up 5 bases, with 17 bases separating them.

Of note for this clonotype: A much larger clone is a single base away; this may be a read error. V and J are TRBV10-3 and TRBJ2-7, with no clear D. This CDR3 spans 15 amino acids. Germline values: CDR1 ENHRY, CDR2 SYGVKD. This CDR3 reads CATSESEGGSYEQYF. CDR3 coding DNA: TGTGCCACCAGTGAGTCAGAAGGCGGATCCTACGAGCAGTACTTC.

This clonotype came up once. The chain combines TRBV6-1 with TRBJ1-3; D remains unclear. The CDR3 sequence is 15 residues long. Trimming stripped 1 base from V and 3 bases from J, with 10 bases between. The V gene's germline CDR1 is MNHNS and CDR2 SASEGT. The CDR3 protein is CASSEGGSGGNTIYF. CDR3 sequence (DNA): TGTGCCAGCAGTGAAGGGGGAAGCGGTGGAAACACCATATATTTT.

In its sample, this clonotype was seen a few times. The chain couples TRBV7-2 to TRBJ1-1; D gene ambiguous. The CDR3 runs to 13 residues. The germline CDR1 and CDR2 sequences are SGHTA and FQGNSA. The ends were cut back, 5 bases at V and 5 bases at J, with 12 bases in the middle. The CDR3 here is CASSPSLGTEAFF. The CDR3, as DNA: TGTGCCAGCAGCCCTAGCCTGGGAACTGAAGCTTTCTTT.

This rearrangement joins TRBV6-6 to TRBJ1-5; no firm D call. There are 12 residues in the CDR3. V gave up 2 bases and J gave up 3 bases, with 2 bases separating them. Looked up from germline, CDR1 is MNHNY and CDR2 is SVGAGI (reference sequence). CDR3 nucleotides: TGTGCCAGCAGTTACCACAATCAGCCCCAGCATTTT. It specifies CASSYHNQPQHF.

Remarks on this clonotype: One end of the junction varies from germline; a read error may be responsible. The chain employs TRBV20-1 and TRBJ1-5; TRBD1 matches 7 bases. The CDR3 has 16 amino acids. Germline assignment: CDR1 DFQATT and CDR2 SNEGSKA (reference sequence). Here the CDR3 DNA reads TGCGGTGCTACCCGGAACAGGGGACGGGGCAATCAGCCCCAGCATTTT. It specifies CGATRNRGRGNQPQHF.

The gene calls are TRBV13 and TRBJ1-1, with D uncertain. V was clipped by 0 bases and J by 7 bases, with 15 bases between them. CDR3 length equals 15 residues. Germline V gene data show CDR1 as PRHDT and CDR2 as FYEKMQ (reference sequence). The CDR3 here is CASSLGTLKGGEAFF. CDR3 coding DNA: TGTGCCAGCAGCTTAGGGACCTTGAAGGGAGGTGAAGCTTTCTTT.

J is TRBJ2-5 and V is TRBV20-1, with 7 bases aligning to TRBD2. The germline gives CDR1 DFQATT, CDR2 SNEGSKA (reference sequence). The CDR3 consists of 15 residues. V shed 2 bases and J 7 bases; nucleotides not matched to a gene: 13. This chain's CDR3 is CSARSLAEGGGTQYF. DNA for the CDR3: TGCAGTGCTAGATCCCTAGCGGAGGGTGGAGGGACCCAGTACTTC.

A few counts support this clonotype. CDR3 in DNA: TGCGCCAGCAGCCAGGGGGTTAAAGAGACCCAGTACTTC. Translating it yields CASSQGVKETQYF. The chain recombines TRBV4-1 with TRBJ2-5; D might be TRBD1 or TRBD2, each matching 5 bases. Germline V gives CDR1 MGHRA, CDR2 YSYEKL. V dropped 3 bases and J dropped 3 bases, with 8 bases sitting between them. This CDR3 is built from 13 residues.

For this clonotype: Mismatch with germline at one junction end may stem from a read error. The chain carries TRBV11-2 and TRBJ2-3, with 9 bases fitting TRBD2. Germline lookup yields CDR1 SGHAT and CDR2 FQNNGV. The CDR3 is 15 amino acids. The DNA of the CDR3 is TGTGTCAGCAGCAATAGCGGGAGCTCCGGGTATACGCAGTATTTT. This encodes CVSSNSGSSGYTQYF. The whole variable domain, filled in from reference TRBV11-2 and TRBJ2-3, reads EAGVAQSPRYKIIEKRQSVAFWCNPISGHATLYWYQQILGQGPKLLIQFQNNGVVDDSQLPKDRFSAERLKGVDSTLKIQPAKLEDSAVYLCVSSNSGSSGYTQYFGPGTRLTVL.

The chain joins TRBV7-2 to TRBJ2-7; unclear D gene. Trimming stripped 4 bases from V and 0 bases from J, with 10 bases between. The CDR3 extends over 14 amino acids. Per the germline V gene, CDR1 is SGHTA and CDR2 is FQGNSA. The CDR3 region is CASSYYASSYEQYF. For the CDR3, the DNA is TGTGCCAGCAGCTACTATGCTAGCTCCTACGAGCAGTACTTC. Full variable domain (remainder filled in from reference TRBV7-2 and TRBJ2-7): GAGVSQSPSNKVTEKGKDVELRCDPISGHTALYWYRQSLGQGLEFLIYFQGNSAPDKSGLPSDRFSAERTGGSVSTLTIQRTQQEDSAVYLCASSYYASSYEQYFGPGTRLTVT.

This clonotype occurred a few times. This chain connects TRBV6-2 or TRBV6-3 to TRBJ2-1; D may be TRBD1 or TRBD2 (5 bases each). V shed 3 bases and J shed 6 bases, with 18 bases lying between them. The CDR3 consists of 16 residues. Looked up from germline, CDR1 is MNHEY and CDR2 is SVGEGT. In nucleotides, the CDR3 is TGTGCCAGCAGTTATTCTCGGGACGTCACCACCAATGAGCAGTTCTTC. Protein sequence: CASSYSRDVTTNEQFF.

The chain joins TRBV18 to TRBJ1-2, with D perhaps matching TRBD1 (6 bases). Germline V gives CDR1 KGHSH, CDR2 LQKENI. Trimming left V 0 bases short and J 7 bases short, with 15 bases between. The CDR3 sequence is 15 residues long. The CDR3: CASSPPGDNPGGYTF. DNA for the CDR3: TGTGCCAGCTCACCACCGGGGGACAACCCAGGTGGCTACACCTTC.

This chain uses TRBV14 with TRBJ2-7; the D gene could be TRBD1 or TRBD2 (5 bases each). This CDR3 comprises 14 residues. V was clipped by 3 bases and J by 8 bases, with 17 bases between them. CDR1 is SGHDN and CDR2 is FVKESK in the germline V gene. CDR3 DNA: TGTGCCAGCAGCCATACCAGTGAGGGGTACAAGCAGTACTTC. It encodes CASSHTSEGYKQYF.

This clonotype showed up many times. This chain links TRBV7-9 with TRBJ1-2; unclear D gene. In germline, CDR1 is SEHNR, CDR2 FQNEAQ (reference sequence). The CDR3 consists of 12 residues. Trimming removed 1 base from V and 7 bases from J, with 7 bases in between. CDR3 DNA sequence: TGTGCCAGCAGCTTAGTTGGGCGTGGCTACACCTTC. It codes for CASSLVGRGYTF.

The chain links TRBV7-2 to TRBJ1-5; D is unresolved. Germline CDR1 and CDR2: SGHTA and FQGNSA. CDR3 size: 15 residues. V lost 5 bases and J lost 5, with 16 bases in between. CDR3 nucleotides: TGTGCCAGCAGCCCCCAAGGAAGGGAACATCAGCCCCAGCATTTT. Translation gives CASSPQGREHQPQHF.